This T cell receptor beta chain appears in the sequencing data of a study of shared T cell receptors in the human thymus. The assay was immunoSEQ multiplex PCR, and TCRdb's table has in-frame clones only and misses some. The profile shows 550,000 to 800,000 clones, 70% to 90% of them singletons. The CDR3 totals 15 residues. Trimming cost V 2 bases and J 10 bases; bases outside gene matches: 5. Germline CDR1 and CDR2: MNHEY and SVGAGI. These same data were also listed under a study on human thymus T cells. That source adds: The donors were infants in Finland with congenital heart defects, otherwise immunologically healthy. Corrective cardiac surgery supplied the resected thymus tissue. Apparent skewing of V and J gene usage characterized both thymic and blood repertoires. A high degree of thymic repertoire overlap among unrelated individuals was reported in related research.

This chain links TRBV6-5 with TRBJ1-6; TRBD1 matches 10 bases. Sequenced: thymocytes. The clonotype was recovered from a girl in the first two years of life with a congenital heart defect. The CDR3 DNA reads as TGTGCCAGCAGTTACGTTAGGGACAGGGGCTCACCCCTCCACTTT. It is translated as CASSYVRDRGSPLHF.